The 12 T cell receptor beta chains below were found in one sample sequenced in a study of shared clonotypes between healthy human individuals. The assay was immunoSEQ multiplex PCR, and TCRdb's table has in-frame clones only and misses some. The sample includes some 320,000 clones, around nine tenths of them seen just once. Sequencing used memory CD8+ T cells sorted from blood. Documented subset: CD45RO+ cells pooled with CCR7-negative TemRA cells. The receptors were sampled from a man between 18 and 29 years old in good health.

The J gene is TRBJ1-2, the V gene TRBV18; D is perhaps TRBD1 (5 bases). Looked up from germline, CDR1 is KGHSH and CDR2 is LQKENI. The CDR3 runs to 15 residues. V was cut by 2 bases and J by 3 bases, with 13 bases left in between. This CDR3 is CASSPGWGTDYGYTF. In DNA form, the CDR3 reads TGTGCCAGCTCACCAGGTTGGGGGACGGACTATGGCTACACCTTC.

The chain combines TRBV27 with TRBJ2-5; D ambiguous. The CDR3 spans 14 residues. V lost 6 bases and J lost 2, with 13 bases in between. CDR1 and CDR2 from the germline V gene are MNHEY and SMNVEV (reference sequence). For the CDR3, the DNA is TGTGCCAGCAGCGCCCTGTCGAAGCAAGAGACCCAGTACTTC. This codes for CASSALSKQETQYF.

This chain connects TRBV28 to TRBJ2-1, with 10 bases identical to TRBD1. The CDR3 is 15 amino acids. After removal of 0 bases from V and 8 bases from J, the junction contained 4 bases not matched to a gene. Germline V gives CDR1 MDHEN, CDR2 SYDVKM. This CDR3 reads CASSLWGQGFDEQFF. CDR3 sequence (DNA): TGTGCCAGCAGTTTATGGGGACAGGGGTTCGATGAGCAGTTCTTC.

The V gene is TRBV7-9, the J gene TRBJ1-4; D unresolved. This CDR3 spans 14 amino acids. Germline V gene data show CDR1 as SEHNR and CDR2 as FQNEAQ (reference sequence). The V end was cut by 1 base, the J end by 3 bases, with 6 bases between. CDR3 protein: CASSLVESNEKLFF. Here the CDR3 DNA reads TGTGCCAGCAGCTTAGTGGAGTCTAATGAAAAACTGTTTTTT.

V and J are TRBV7-9 and TRBJ2-2; 13 bases line up with TRBD2. V trimming: 5 bases; J trimming: 7 bases; junction bases outside the gene matches: 10. Germline CDR1 SEHNR, CDR2 FQNEAQ (reference sequence). The CDR3 is made up of 17 amino acids. CDR3 sequence: CASSPGLAGAHYGELFF. The DNA of the CDR3 is TGTGCCAGCAGCCCCGGACTAGCGGGAGCCCATTACGGGGAGCTGTTTTTT.

The gene calls are TRBV6-6 and TRBJ1-3; D unclear. Trimming stripped 7 bases from V and 0 bases from J, with 13 bases between. Germline assignment: CDR1 MNHNY and CDR2 SVGAGI (reference sequence). The CDR3 is 15 amino acids. Written as DNA, the CDR3 is TGTGCCAGCACCGCCGTCACAAGCTCTGGAAACACCATATATTTT. Residues: CASTAVTSSGNTIYF.

The V and J genes are TRBV28 and TRBJ2-7, with 9 bases fitting TRBD2. The CDR3 runs 14 residues. Germline trimming cut 6 bases from V and 2 bases from J; bases unmatched to any gene: 5. CDR1 is MDHEN, CDR2 SYDVKM, per germline. CDR3 region: CASSGAGGPYEQYF. The CDR3 bases are TGTGCCAGCAGCGGGGCGGGAGGGCCCTACGAGCAGTACTTC.

The rearrangement uses TRBV10-3 and TRBJ2-3; unclear D gene. CDR3 length: 15 amino acids. The germline V gene encodes CDR1 ENHRY and CDR2 SYGVKD. Trimming cost V 3 bases and J 0 bases, with 10 bases left between them. CDR3 coding DNA: TGTGCCATCAGTGATGCTCCAACTAGCACAGATACGCAGTATTTT. The encoded protein is CAISDAPTSTDTQYF.

The chain combines TRBV9 with TRBJ2-7; 8 nucleotides agree with TRBD2. CDR1 SGDLS and CDR2 YYNGEE come from the germline V gene. The J segment lost 4 bases and the V segment lost 3 bases, leaving 6 bases of the junction unmatched. The CDR3 extends over 14 amino acids. Here the CDR3 reads CASSEGTSGYEQYF. The CDR3 nucleotides are TGTGCCAGCAGCGAGGGGACTAGTGGGTACGAGCAGTACTTC.

This clone was detected ten times or more. The chain carries TRBV7-9 and TRBJ2-7, with 11 positions matching TRBD2. The germline CDR1 and CDR2 sequences are SEHNR and FQNEAQ (reference sequence). V lost 5 bases, J lost 7 bases, and 10 bases stayed unmatched. The CDR3 totals 15 residues. The CDR3 DNA sequence: TGTGCCAGCAGCCCCCTAGCGGGAGGCTGGGAAGAGCAGTACTTC. It translates to CASSPLAGGWEEQYF.

V gene TRBV1 combines with J gene TRBJ2-7; the table gives TRBD2 as D, unverified against the DNA. TRBV1 is given as a pseudogene. The CDR3 is 16 amino acids. The CDR3 sequence: CTSSQSGLAQAYEQYF. The CDR3 nucleotides read TGCACCAGCAGCCAATCGGGACTAGCGCAGGCATACGAGCAGTACTTC.

The CDR3 DNA sequence: TGTGCCTGGAGTGTACAGCGGAGTGGACTGGGAGGCTACACCTTC. This gives the protein CAWSVQRSGLGGYTF. The chain couples TRBV30 to TRBJ1-2; no clear D gene. This CDR3 has 15 amino acids. In germline, CDR1 is GTSNPN, CDR2 SVGIG (reference sequence). V dropped 0 bases and J dropped 8 bases, with 19 bases sitting between them.